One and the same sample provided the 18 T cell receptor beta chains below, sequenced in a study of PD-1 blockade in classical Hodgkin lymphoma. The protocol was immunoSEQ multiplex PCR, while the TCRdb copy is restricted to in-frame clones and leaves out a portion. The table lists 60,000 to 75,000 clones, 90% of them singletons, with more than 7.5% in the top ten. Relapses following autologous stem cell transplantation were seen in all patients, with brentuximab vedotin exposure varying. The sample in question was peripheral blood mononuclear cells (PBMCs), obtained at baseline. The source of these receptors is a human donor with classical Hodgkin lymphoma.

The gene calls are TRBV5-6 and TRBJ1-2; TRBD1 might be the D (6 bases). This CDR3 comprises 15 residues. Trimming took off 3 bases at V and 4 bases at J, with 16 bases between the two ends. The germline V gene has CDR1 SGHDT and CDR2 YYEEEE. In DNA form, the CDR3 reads TGTGCCAGCAGCTCCTCCCCTGGACAGCCCTATGGCTACACCTTC. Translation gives CASSSSPGQPYGYTF.

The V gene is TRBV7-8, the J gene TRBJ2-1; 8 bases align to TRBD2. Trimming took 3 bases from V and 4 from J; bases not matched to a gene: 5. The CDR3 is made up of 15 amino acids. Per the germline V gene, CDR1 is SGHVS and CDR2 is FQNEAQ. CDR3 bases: TGTGCCAGCAGCTTTACTAGCGGAAGTTACAATGAGCAGTTCTTC. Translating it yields CASSFTSGSYNEQFF.

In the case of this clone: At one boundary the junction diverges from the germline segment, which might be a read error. The CDR3 is CSAAGASEAF. Written as DNA, the CDR3 is TGCAGTGCTGCTGGCGCTAGCGAGGCATTC. The chain recombines TRBV20-1 with TRBJ2-7; D possibly corresponds to TRBD2 (6 bases). The germline V gene has CDR1 DFQATT and CDR2 SNEGSKA (reference sequence). This CDR3 is 10 amino acids long.

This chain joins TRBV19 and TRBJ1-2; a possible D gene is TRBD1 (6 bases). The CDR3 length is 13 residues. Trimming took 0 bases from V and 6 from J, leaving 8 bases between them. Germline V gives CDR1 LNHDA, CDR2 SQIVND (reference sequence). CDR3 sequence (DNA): TGTGCCAGTAGTATAGACTACAGGGATGGCTACACCTTC. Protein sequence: CASSIDYRDGYTF. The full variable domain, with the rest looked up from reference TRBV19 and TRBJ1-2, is DGGITQSPKYLFRKEGQNVTLSCEQNLNHDAMYWYRQDPGQGLRLIYYSQIVNDFQKGDIAEGYSVSREKKESFPLTVTSAQKNPTAFYLCASSIDYRDGYTFGSGTRLTVV.

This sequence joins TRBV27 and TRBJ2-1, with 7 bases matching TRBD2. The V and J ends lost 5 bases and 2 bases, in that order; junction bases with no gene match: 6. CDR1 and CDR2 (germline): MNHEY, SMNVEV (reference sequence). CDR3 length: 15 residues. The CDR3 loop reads CASSTGLGTYNEQFF. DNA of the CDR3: TGTGCCAGCAGTACAGGACTAGGGACCTACAATGAGCAGTTCTTC.

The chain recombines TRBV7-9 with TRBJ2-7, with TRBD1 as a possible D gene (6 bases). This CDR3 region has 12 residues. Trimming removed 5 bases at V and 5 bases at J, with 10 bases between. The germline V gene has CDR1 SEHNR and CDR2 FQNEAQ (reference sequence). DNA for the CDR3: TGTGCCAGCAGCCAAGGGGGAGACGAGCAGTACTTC. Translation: CASSQGGDEQYF.

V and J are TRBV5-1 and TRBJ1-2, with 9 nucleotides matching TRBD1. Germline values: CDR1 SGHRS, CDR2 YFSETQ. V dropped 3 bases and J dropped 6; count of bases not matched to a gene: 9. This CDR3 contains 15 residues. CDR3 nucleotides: TGCGCCAGCAGCTCGGACAGGGGACCTTTGAATGGCTACACCTTC. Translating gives CASSSDRGPLNGYTF.

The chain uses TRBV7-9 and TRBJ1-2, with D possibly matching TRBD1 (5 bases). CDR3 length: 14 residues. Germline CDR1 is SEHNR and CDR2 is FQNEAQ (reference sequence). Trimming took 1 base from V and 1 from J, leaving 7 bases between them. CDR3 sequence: CASSLGTSNYGYTF. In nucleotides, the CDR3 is TGTGCCAGCAGCTTAGGGACAAGTAACTATGGCTACACCTTC.

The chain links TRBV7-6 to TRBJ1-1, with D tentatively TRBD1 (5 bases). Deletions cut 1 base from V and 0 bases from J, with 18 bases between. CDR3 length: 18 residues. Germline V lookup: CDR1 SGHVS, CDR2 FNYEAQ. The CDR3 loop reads CASSLEPRGGIMNTEAFF. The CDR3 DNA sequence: TGTGCCAGCAGCTTAGAGCCGCGGGGGGGTATCATGAACACTGAAGCTTTCTTT.

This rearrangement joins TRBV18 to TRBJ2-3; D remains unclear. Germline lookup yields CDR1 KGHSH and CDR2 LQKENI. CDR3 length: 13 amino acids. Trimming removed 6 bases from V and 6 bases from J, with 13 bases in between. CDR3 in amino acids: CASSGTQWDTQYF. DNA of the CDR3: TGTGCCAGCTCGGGCACTCAGTGGGATACGCAGTATTTT.

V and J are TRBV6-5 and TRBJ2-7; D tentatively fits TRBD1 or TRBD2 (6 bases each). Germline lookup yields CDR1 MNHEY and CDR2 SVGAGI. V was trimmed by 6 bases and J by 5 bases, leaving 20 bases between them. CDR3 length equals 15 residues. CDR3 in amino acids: CASRTTAWGADEQYF. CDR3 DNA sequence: TGTGCCAGCAGAACCACTGCCTGGGGGGCGGACGAGCAGTACTTC.

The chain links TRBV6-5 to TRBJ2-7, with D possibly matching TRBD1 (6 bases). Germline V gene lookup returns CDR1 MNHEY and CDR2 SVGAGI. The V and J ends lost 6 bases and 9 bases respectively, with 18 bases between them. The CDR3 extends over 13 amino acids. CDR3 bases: TGTGCCAGCAGGGGGGACATCGAGAGGGCGCAGTACTTC. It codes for CASRGDIERAQYF.

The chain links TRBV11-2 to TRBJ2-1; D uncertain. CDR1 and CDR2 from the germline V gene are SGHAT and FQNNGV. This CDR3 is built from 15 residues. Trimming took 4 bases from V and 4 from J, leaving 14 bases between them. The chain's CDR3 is CASSSYMTGYNEQFF. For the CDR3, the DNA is TGTGCCAGCAGCTCCTATATGACTGGGTACAATGAGCAGTTCTTC.

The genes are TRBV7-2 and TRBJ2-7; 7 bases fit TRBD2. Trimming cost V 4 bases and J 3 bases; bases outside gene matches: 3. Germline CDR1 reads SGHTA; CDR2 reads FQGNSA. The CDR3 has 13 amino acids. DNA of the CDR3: TGTGCCAGCAGCTCACTAGCGAACTACGAGCAGTACTTC. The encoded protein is CASSSLANYEQYF.

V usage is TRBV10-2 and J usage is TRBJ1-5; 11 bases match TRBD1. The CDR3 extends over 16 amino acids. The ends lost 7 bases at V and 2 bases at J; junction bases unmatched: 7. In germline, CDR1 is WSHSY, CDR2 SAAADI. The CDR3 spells CASTTRTGGRNQPQHF. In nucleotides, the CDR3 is TGCGCCAGCACAACCAGGACAGGGGGCCGCAATCAGCCCCAGCATTTT.

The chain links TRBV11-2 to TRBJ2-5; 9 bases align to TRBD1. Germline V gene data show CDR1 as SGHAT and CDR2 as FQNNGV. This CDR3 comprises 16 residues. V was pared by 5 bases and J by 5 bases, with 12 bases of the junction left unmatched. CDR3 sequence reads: CASSLKQGAPGETQYF. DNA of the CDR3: TGTGCCAGCAGCCTCAAACAGGGGGCGCCCGGGGAGACCCAGTACTTC. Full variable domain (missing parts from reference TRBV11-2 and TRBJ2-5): EAGVAQSPRYKIIEKRQSVAFWCNPISGHATLYWYQQILGQGPKLLIQFQNNGVVDDSQLPKDRFSAERLKGVDSTLKIQPAKLEDSAVYLCASSLKQGAPGETQYFGPGTRLLVL.

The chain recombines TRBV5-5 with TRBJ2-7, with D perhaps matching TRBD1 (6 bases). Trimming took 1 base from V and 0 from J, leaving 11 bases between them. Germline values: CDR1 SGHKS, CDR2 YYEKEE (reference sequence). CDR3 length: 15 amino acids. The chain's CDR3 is CASSLNGQSSYEQYF. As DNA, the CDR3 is TGTGCCAGCAGCTTGAACGGACAGAGCTCCTACGAGCAGTACTTC. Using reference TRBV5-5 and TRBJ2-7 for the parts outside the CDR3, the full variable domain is DAGVTQSPTHLIKTRGQQVTLRCSPISGHKSVSWYQQVLGQGPQFIFQYYEKEERGRGNFPDRFSARQFPNYSSELNVNALLLGDSALYLCASSLNGQSSYEQYFGPGTRLTVT.

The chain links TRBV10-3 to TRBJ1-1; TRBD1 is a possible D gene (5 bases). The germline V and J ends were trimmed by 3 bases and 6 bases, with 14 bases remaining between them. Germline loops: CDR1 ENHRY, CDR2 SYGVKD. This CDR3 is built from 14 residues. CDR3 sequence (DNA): TGTGCCATCAGTGATGCAGGGCAGGTGTCTGAAGCTTTCTTT. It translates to CAISDAGQVSEAFF.